These 19 T cell receptor beta chains share one sample of origin, sequenced in a study of blood T cell repertoires in COVID-19. Sequencing used immunoSEQ multiplex PCR; TCRdb keeps in-frame clones, though not all of them. This sample yields approximately 200,000 clones, of which 94% are seen a single time; approximately 0.8% belongs to the top ten. Sequencing was done on a sample of peripheral blood. The source of these receptors is a young man with COVID-19, enrolled during active disease.

J is TRBJ2-7 and V is TRBV6-5; D gene unclear. Germline V CDR1 and CDR2: MNHEY, SVGAGI. Trimming shortened V by 0 bases and J by 1 base, and 13 bases separated the two germline ends. The CDR3 covers 16 residues. CDR3 loop: CASSYSTRPPSYEQYF. As DNA, the CDR3 is TGTGCCAGCAGTTACTCGACCAGGCCGCCTTCCTACGAGCAGTACTTC.

This clone was picked up one time. This chain joins TRBV21-1 and TRBJ1-2; the DNA was not compared with TRBD1, the D call given in the table. TRBV21-1 counts as a pseudogene. CDR3 length: 15 residues. The CDR3 DNA follows: TGTGCCAGCAGCAACCCGGGACAGGGGGCGGAGGGCTACACCTTC. Its protein product is CASSNPGQGAEGYTF.

This chain uses TRBV3-1 (or the pseudogene TRBV3-2) with TRBJ2-3; 11 positions match TRBD2. The CDR3 covers 17 residues. V shed 4 bases and J 5 bases; nucleotides not matched to a gene: 11. Per the germline V gene, CDR1 is LGHDT and CDR2 is YNNKEL (reference sequence). Written as DNA, the CDR3 is TGTGCCAGCAGCCGAAACTTAGCGGGGGGGCCGGGAGATACGCAGTATTTT. Amino acids: CASSRNLAGGPGDTQYF.

J is TRBJ1-1 and V is TRBV6-5; D is ambiguous. CDR1 MNHEY and CDR2 SVGAGI come from the germline V gene. The CDR3 loop spans 13 amino acids. Trimming cost V 3 bases and J 1 base, with 6 bases left between them. CDR3 nucleotides: TGTGCCAGCAGTTATGAGAGGAACACTGAAGCTTTCTTT. Protein: CASSYERNTEAFF.

The chain employs TRBV15 and TRBJ2-5, with 7 bases fitting TRBD2. In germline, CDR1 is LNHNV, CDR2 YYDKDF (reference sequence). V dropped 0 bases and J dropped 2; count of bases not matched to a gene: 3. The CDR3 length is 15 residues. CDR3 in amino acids: CATSRDKGLQETQYF. Here the CDR3 DNA reads TGTGCCACCAGCAGAGATAAGGGACTACAAGAGACCCAGTACTTC.

The chain is built from TRBV5-1 and TRBJ2-5; perhaps TRBD2 as D (6 bases). Germline lookup yields CDR1 SGHRS and CDR2 YFSETQ. V lost 2 bases, J lost 2 bases, and 10 bases lay in between. This CDR3 is built from 14 residues. The CDR3: CASSFAGRQETQYF. The DNA of the CDR3 is TGCGCCAGCAGCTTTGCAGGGAGGCAAGAGACCCAGTACTTC.

The rearrangement links TRBV4-1 to TRBJ2-4, with 8 bases matching TRBD1. Germline V CDR1 and CDR2: MGHRA, YSYEKL. The CDR3 contains 14 residues. The trim removed 4 bases at V and 8 bases at J, leaving 7 bases unmatched. This chain's CDR3 is CASSREDRADIQYF. The CDR3 region has the DNA TGCGCCAGCAGCCGAGAGGACAGGGCCGACATTCAGTACTTC.

The rearrangement joins TRBV4-1 to TRBJ1-2, with 7 bases matching TRBD1. Germline CDR1 and CDR2: MGHRA and YSYEKL. The CDR3 length is 15 residues. The V gene end was trimmed by 6 bases and the J gene end by 2 bases; junction bases not matched to a gene: 9. The CDR3 spells CASRRGGQRNYGYTF. The CDR3 nucleotides read TGCGCCAGCAGACGGGGGGGACAGCGAAACTATGGCTACACCTTC.

The J gene is TRBJ1-2, the V gene TRBV10-3; 12 nucleotides match TRBD1. Per germline, CDR1 ENHRY and CDR2 SYGVKD. The length of the CDR3 is 17 residues. Losses at the gene ends were 2 bases for V and 0 bases for J; bases not matched to a gene: 4. CDR3 sequence: CAISEPGQGAANYGYTF. The CDR3 DNA sequence: TGTGCCATCAGTGAGCCGGGACAGGGGGCCGCTAACTATGGCTACACCTTC.

The genes are TRBV18 and TRBJ2-1, with 12 positions matching TRBD2. The CDR3 sequence is 15 residues long. The germline gives CDR1 KGHSH, CDR2 LQKENI. The trim removed 4 bases at V and 8 bases at J, leaving 6 bases unmatched. The CDR3 here is CASSLTSGGEYEQFF. In nucleotides, the CDR3 is TGTGCCAGCTCACTGACTAGCGGGGGAGAATATGAGCAGTTCTTC.

The rearrangement links TRBV5-1 to TRBJ2-2, with D perhaps TRBD1 (6 bases). CDR1 is SGHRS, CDR2 YFSETQ, per germline. This CDR3 has 15 residues. The germline V and J ends were trimmed by 4 bases and 3 bases, with 13 bases remaining between them. The CDR3 loop is CASSETGTYTGELFF. The CDR3 coding sequence is TGCGCCAGCAGCGAGACAGGAACTTACACCGGGGAGCTGTTTTTT.

This clone was seen only once. This rearrangement joins TRBV5-1 to TRBJ2-6; D is ambiguous. V lost 0 bases and J 0 bases, leaving 4 bases between the germline ends. The CDR3 sequence is 15 residues long. Per germline, CDR1 SGHRS and CDR2 YFSETQ. The CDR3 sequence is CASSLANSGANVLTF. The DNA for the CDR3 is TGCGCCAGCAGCTTGGCTAACTCTGGGGCCAACGTCCTGACTTTC.

This clone was seen just once. The rearrangement uses TRBV10-3 and TRBJ1-6, with 10 bases matching TRBD1. Trimming cost V 7 bases and J 6 bases; bases outside gene matches: 9. Germline assignment: CDR1 ENHRY and CDR2 SYGVKD. The CDR3 totals 16 residues. The CDR3 DNA follows: TGTGCCATCACCGTCGACAGGGGGCCTCGTAATTCACCCCTCCACTTT. This sequence encodes CAITVDRGPRNSPLHF.

This chain uses TRBV30 with TRBJ1-6; TRBD1 might be the D (6 bases). Trimming cost V 2 bases and J 8 bases, with 13 bases left between them. Germline V gene sequence: CDR1 GTSNPN, CDR2 SVGIG (reference sequence). The CDR3 is 14 amino acids. The DNA for the CDR3 is TGTGCCTGGAGTCTCAGGGGTAATGATTCACCCCTCCACTTT. Residues: CAWSLRGNDSPLHF.

This sequence joins TRBV27 and TRBJ1-5, with D possibly being TRBD1 (5 bases). V gave up 3 bases and J gave up 0 bases, with 9 bases separating them. The CDR3 is 15 residues long. The germline V gene encodes CDR1 MNHEY and CDR2 SMNVEV (reference sequence). The DNA of the CDR3 is TGTGCCAGCAGTTTGGGACTTGGTAGCAATCAGCCCCAGCATTTT. Amino acids: CASSLGLGSNQPQHF.

J is TRBJ2-5 and V is TRBV6-2 or TRBV6-3, with a tentative D call TRBD2 (6 bases). Germline V gene sequence: CDR1 MNHEY, CDR2 SVGEGT. This CDR3 has 15 residues. Trimming removed 1 base from V and 1 base from J, with 10 bases in between. DNA of the CDR3: TGTGCCAGCAGTTACTTTGGACTACGCCAAGAGACCCAGTACTTC. Translation: CASSYFGLRQETQYF.

V usage is TRBV25-1 and J usage is TRBJ2-7; 8 bases agree with TRBD1. Germline V gives CDR1 MGHDK, CDR2 SYGVNS. With V trimmed by 4 bases and J by 0 bases, 5 bases remained unmatched. The CDR3 contains 15 residues. CDR3 DNA sequence: TGTGCCAGCAGTGCGACAGGGGTCCTCTCCTACGAGCAGTACTTC. Its protein is CASSATGVLSYEQYF.

J is TRBJ1-2 and V is TRBV27; a weak D match, TRBD1 (5 bases). The CDR3 runs 12 residues. The V end lost 3 bases, the J end lost 7 bases, and 9 bases lay between the germline ends. Germline CDR1 and CDR2: MNHEY and SMNVEV (reference sequence). CDR3 in DNA: TGTGCCAGCAGTTTGGGCAGGGCTGGCTACACCTTC. It codes for CASSLGRAGYTF.

CDR3 in DNA: TGTGCCATCAGTGGAGAACGTGTGAGCAATCAGCCCCAGCATTTT. Translation gives CAISGERVSNQPQHF. The chain couples TRBV10-3 to TRBJ1-5; D remains ambiguous. Trimming took off 4 bases at V and 1 base at J, with 11 bases between the two ends. Germline CDR1 and CDR2: ENHRY and SYGVKD. The CDR3 contains 15 residues.